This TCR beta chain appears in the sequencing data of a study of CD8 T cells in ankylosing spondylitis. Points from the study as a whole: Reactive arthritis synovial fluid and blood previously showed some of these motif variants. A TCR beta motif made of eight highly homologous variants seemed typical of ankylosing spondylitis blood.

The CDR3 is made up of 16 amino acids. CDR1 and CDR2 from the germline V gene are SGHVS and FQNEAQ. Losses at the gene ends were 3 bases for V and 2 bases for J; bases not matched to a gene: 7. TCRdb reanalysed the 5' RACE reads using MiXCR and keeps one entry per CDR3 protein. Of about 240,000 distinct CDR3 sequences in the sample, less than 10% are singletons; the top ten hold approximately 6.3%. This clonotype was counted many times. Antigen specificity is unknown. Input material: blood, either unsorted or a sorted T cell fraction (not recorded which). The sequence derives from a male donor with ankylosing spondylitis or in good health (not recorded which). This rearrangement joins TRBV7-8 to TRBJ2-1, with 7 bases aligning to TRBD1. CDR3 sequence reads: CASSLGRQGAYNEQFF. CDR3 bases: TGTGCCAGCAGCTTGGGCAGACAGGGCGCCTACAATGAGCAGTTCTTC.